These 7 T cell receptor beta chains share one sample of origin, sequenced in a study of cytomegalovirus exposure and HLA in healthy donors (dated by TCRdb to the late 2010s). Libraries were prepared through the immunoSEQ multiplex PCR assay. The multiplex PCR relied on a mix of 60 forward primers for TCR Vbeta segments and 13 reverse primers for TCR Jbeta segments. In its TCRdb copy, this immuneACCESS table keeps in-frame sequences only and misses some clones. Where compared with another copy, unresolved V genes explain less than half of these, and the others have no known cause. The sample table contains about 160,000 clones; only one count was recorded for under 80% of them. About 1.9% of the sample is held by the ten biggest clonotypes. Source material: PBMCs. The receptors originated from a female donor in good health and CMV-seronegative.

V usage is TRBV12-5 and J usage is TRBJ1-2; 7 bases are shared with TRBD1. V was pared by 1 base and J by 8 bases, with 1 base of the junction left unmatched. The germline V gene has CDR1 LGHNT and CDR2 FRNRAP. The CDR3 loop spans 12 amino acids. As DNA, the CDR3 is TGTGCTAGTGGTTTGGAAGGGGGCGGCTACACCTTC. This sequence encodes CASGLEGGGYTF.

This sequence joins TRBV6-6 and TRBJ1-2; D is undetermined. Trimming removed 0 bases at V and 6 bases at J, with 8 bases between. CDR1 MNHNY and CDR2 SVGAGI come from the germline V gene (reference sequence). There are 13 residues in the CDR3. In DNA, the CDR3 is TGTGCCAGCAGTTACTCCGGGAGTAATGGCTACACCTTC. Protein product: CASSYSGSNGYTF.

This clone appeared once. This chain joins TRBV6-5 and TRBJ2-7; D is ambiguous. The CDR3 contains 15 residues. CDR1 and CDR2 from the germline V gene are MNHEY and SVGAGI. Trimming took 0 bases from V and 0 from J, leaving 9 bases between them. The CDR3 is CASSYSLGSSYEQYF. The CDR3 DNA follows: TGTGCCAGCAGTTACTCTCTAGGCAGCTCCTACGAGCAGTACTTC.

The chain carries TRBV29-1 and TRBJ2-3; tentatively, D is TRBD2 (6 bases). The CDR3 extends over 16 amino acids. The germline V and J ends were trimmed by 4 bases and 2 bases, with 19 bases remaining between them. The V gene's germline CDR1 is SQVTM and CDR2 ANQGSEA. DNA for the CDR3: TGCAGCGTTGCCGGAGGGATGGGAGTCAACACAGATACGCAGTATTTT. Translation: CSVAGGMGVNTDTQYF.

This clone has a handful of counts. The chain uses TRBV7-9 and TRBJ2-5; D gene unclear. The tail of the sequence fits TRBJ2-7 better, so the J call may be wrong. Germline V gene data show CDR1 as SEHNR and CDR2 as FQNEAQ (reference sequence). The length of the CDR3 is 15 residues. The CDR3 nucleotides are TGTGCCAGCAGCCGCCCTCGAACGCTCTCCTACGAGCAGTACTTC. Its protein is CASSRPRTLSYEQYF.

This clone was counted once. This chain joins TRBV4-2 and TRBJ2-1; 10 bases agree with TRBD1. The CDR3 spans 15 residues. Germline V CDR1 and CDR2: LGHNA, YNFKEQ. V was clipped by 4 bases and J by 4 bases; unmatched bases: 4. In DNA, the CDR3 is TGTGCCAGCAGCCTCGGACAGGGGGGGTACAATGAGCAGTTCTTC. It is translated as CASSLGQGGYNEQFF.

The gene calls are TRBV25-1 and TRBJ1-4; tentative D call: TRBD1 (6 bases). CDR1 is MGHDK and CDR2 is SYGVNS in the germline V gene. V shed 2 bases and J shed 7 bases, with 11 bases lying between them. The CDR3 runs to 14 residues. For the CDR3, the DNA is TGTGCCAGCAGTGAACATACAGGGATTGAAAAACTGTTTTTT. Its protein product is CASSEHTGIEKLFF.